The next 17 T cell receptor beta chains were all read from a single sample in a study of cytomegalovirus exposure and HLA in healthy donors. The PCR contained 60 Vbeta and 13 Jbeta primers. This table comes from immunoSEQ multiplex PCR, and its TCRdb copy is limited to in-frame clones, with some not included. The profile shows fewer than 250,000 clones, almost 75% of them singletons. The material sequenced was PBMCs. The receptors come from a woman aged 25 to 39 in good health and CMV-seropositive.

V and J are TRBV5-1 and TRBJ2-1; the D is unclear. This CDR3 is built from 13 residues. Trimming shortened V by 0 bases and J by 16 bases, and 17 bases separated the two germline ends. Germline V CDR1 and CDR2: SGHRS, YFSETQ. The CDR3 reads CASSLADRGSHFF. For the CDR3, the DNA is TGCGCCAGCAGCTTGGCCGATAGAGGTAGTCACTTCTTC.

This sequence joins TRBV9 and TRBJ2-1, with 12 bases lining up with TRBD2. The CDR3 totals 16 residues. Germline V gene sequence: CDR1 SGDLS, CDR2 YYNGEE. V lost 4 bases, J lost 10 bases, and 12 bases stayed unmatched. CDR3 nucleotide sequence: TGTGCCAGCAGCACACCTAGCGGGAGGGCCCTGGGGGAGCAGTTCTTC. Residues: CASSTPSGRALGEQFF.

The chain has TRBV10-1 and TRBJ2-1; D is possibly TRBD2 (6 bases). The V end lost 4 bases, the J end lost 0 bases, and 10 bases lay between the germline ends. Germline CDR1 is WNHNN and CDR2 is SYGVQD (reference sequence). CDR3 length: 15 amino acids. The CDR3 sequence: CASSVGGSSYNEQFF. For the CDR3, the DNA is TGCGCCAGCAGTGTCGGAGGGAGCTCCTACAATGAGCAGTTCTTC.

The V and J genes are TRBV28 and TRBJ1-2; TRBD1 aligns across 7 bases. Trimming took 5 bases from V and 1 from J; bases not matched to a gene: 4. Germline V lookup: CDR1 MDHEN, CDR2 SYDVKM. The CDR3 loop spans 14 amino acids. The CDR3 DNA reads TGTGCCAGCAGTCCGGGGACAGTTAACTATGGCTACACCTTC. Translating gives CASSPGTVNYGYTF.

Here the CDR3 reads CASSLLGASGTDTQYF. CDR3 sequence (DNA): TGTGCCAGCAGCTTACTTGGTGCTAGCGGCACAGATACGCAGTATTTT. The V and J genes are TRBV11-3 and TRBJ2-3; weak D call: TRBD2 (6 bases). CDR1 is SGHNT and CDR2 is YENEEA in the germline V gene. The germline V and J ends were trimmed by 2 bases and 1 base, with 13 bases remaining between them. This CDR3 is built from 16 residues.

This clone was recorded only once. CDR3: CASSLSGVRTSQETQYF. DNA for the CDR3: TGCGCCAGCAGCTTGAGCGGTGTCCGAACATCCCAAGAGACCCAGTACTTC. The gene calls are TRBV5-1 and TRBJ2-5; D is perhaps TRBD2 (5 bases). Trimming removed 1 base at V and 1 base at J, with 17 bases between. Germline CDR1 SGHRS, CDR2 YFSETQ. This CDR3 is 17 amino acids long. Filled out from reference TRBV5-1 and TRBJ2-5, the complete variable domain reads KAGVTQTPRYLIKTRGQQVTLSCSPISGHRSVSWYQQTPGQGLQFLFEYFSETQRNKGNFPGRFSGRQFSNSRSEMNVSTLELGDSALYLCASSLSGVRTSQETQYFGPGTRLLVL.

The chain has TRBV27 and TRBJ2-7; 8 bases map to TRBD1. The CDR3 consists of 13 residues. J gave up 6 bases and V 2 bases, and 3 bases lay outside the gene matches. Germline lookup yields CDR1 MNHEY and CDR2 SMNVEV (reference sequence). The CDR3 region has the DNA TGTGCCAGCAGTTTAAGGACAGGGATCGAGCAGTACTTC. Its protein is CASSLRTGIEQYF.

The chain has TRBV28 and TRBJ2-1; 13 nucleotides align to TRBD2. Germline trimming cut 5 bases from V and 8 bases from J; bases unmatched to any gene: 9. The CDR3 covers 16 residues. Germline V gives CDR1 MDHEN, CDR2 SYDVKM. For the CDR3, the DNA is TGTGCCAGCAGTCCCTCGACTAGCGGGAGGAGGGATGAGCAGTTCTTC. Its protein is CASSPSTSGRRDEQFF.

The rearrangement joins TRBV18 to TRBJ1-5, with TRBD1 matching 9 bases. From germline, CDR1 is KGHSH and CDR2 LQKENI. With 0 bases clipped from V and 3 bases from J, the junction kept 3 bases outside the gene matches. There are 16 residues in the CDR3. The DNA of the CDR3 is TGTGCCAGCTCACCACCTGGACAGGGGTCCAATCAGCCCCAGCATTTT. The encoded protein is CASSPPGQGSNQPQHF.

Only a few counts were recorded for this clone. The chain recombines TRBV2 with TRBJ1-6; possibly TRBD1 for D (6 bases). Germline V gene sequence: CDR1 SNHLY, CDR2 FYNNEI. Trimming shortened V by 7 bases and J by 7 bases, and 14 bases separated the two germline ends. There are 14 residues in the CDR3. CDR3 in DNA: TGTGCCAGCATCTCACAGGGATTCAATTCACCCCTCCACTTT. Its protein product is CASISQGFNSPLHF.

The CDR3 loop is CASGGLASYEQYF. The DNA for the CDR3 is TGTGCCAGCGGGGGACTAGCGTCGTACGAGCAGTACTTC. V is TRBV27 and J is TRBJ2-7; 10 positions match TRBD2. The CDR3 is made up of 13 amino acids. Trimming removed 8 bases from V and 4 bases from J; junction bases left unmatched: 5. Germline V gives CDR1 MNHEY, CDR2 SMNVEV (reference sequence).

The V and J genes are TRBV20-1 and TRBJ2-7, with 7 bases fitting TRBD1. This CDR3 has 11 residues. J gave up 5 bases and V 5 bases, and 3 bases lay outside the gene matches. Germline lookup yields CDR1 DFQATT and CDR2 SNEGSKA (reference sequence). The DNA for the CDR3 is TGCAGTGCTCTCGACAGGGACGAGCAGTACTTC. It translates to CSALDRDEQYF.

This clone was counted a single time. The gene calls are TRBV28 and TRBJ2-1; D is possibly TRBD1 (6 bases). The germline gives CDR1 MDHEN, CDR2 SYDVKM. The CDR3 is made up of 14 amino acids. Trimming took 7 bases from V and 2 from J, leaving 12 bases between them. The CDR3, as DNA: TGTGCCAGCAAACAGGGACGGGCCTACAATGAGCAGTTCTTC. Protein: CASKQGRAYNEQFF.

This sequence joins TRBV28 and TRBJ2-4; TRBD2 agrees at 7 bases. With 1 base clipped from V and 6 bases from J, the junction kept 3 bases outside the gene matches. This CDR3 spans 14 amino acids. Looked up from germline, CDR1 is MDHEN and CDR2 is SYDVKM. DNA of the CDR3: TGTGCCAGCAGTTTATTCAGGGAGGGAAACATTCAGTACTTC. Translation gives CASSLFREGNIQYF. The complete variable domain, with remaining parts taken from reference TRBV28 and TRBJ2-4, reads DVKVTQSSRYLVKRTGEKVFLECVQDMDHENMFWYRQDPGLGLRLIYFSYDVKMKEKGDIPEGYSVSREKKERFSLILESASTNQTSMYLCASSLFREGNIQYFGAGTRLSVL.

The V and J genes are TRBV28 and TRBJ2-3, with 12 nucleotides matching TRBD1. The junction had 5 bases not matched to a gene; V was cut back by 6 bases and J by 4 bases. This CDR3 is 15 amino acids long. In germline, CDR1 is MDHEN, CDR2 SYDVKM. Here the CDR3 reads CASRRDRGRSDTQYF. The CDR3 DNA sequence: TGTGCCAGCAGGCGGGACAGGGGGCGATCAGATACGCAGTATTTT. The complete variable domain, with remaining parts taken from reference TRBV28 and TRBJ2-3, reads DVKVTQSSRYLVKRTGEKVFLECVQDMDHENMFWYRQDPGLGLRLIYFSYDVKMKEKGDIPEGYSVSREKKERFSLILESASTNQTSMYLCASRRDRGRSDTQYFGPGTRLTVL.

The V call is TRBV2, the J call TRBJ1-2; 7 nucleotides match TRBD1. The CDR3 is made up of 13 amino acids. Looked up from germline, CDR1 is SNHLY and CDR2 is FYNNEI. V lost 6 bases to trimming and J lost 8 bases; unmatched junction nucleotides: 9. The CDR3 bases are TGTGCCAGCAGGGACCCGGGACAGTCAGGCTACACCTTC. The encoded protein is CASRDPGQSGYTF.

This chain connects TRBV2 to TRBJ1-2; the D is unclear. V was trimmed by 0 bases and J by 1 base, leaving 9 bases between them. Germline V gene sequence: CDR1 SNHLY, CDR2 FYNNEI. The CDR3 totals 15 residues. This CDR3 is CASSEASAGNYGYTF. The DNA of the CDR3 is TGTGCCAGCAGTGAAGCTAGCGCGGGTAACTATGGCTACACCTTC. The full variable domain, in which reference TRBV2 and TRBJ1-2 provide the parts outside the CDR3, is EPEVTQTPSHQVTQMGQEVILRCVPISNHLYFYWYRQILGQKVEFLVSFYNNEISEKSEIFDDQFSVERPDGSNFTLKIRSTKLEDSAMYFCASSEASAGNYGYTFGSGTRLTVV.